This T cell receptor beta chain was found in a study of blood T cell repertoires in COVID-19. Study-level background: PBMCs, B-cell-depleted T cells, or T cells were the source of the cDNA or gDNA that made up the material.

The CDR3 is 16 residues long. The ends were cut back, 0 bases at V and 8 bases at J, with 15 bases in the middle. Per the germline V gene, CDR1 is SGDLS and CDR2 is YYNGEE. Original processing methods: Amplification of reference gene primers was used by the study to estimate nucleated cell counts. Here immunoSEQ multiplex PCR was the method, and the copy in TCRdb shows in-frame clones only, minus some. That table furnishes V, J and clone size, whereas the DNA furnished D and trimming. The table lists more than 100,000 clones, roughly 91% of them singletons. This chain uses TRBV9 with TRBJ1-6; TRBD1 is a possible D gene (6 bases). The sequenced sample was peripheral blood. This clonotype was sampled from a man aged 45 to 65 with active or convalescent COVID-19. CDR3 nucleotide sequence: TGTGCCAGCAGCGTAGGGGGAGGGGGGTCTGATTCACCCCTCCACTTT. Translating gives CASSVGGGGSDSPLHF.